A selection of T cell receptor beta chains follows, all from one sample in a study of shared clonotypes between healthy human individuals. The table came from immunoSEQ multiplex PCR; TCRdb's copy has only in-frame clones and leaves some out. The table shows around 580,000 clones, with roughly 98% occurring only once. Sequencing used naive CD8+ T cells sorted from blood. These receptors were obtained from a man between 25 and 39 years old in good health. CDR3s include the opening cysteine and the closing phenylalanine or tryptophan. D genes are given only for firm matches. Clone size appears in some rows only: once, few, many, or a class for an expanded clone.

TRBV11-1,.,.,TRBJ2-7,TGTGCCAGCAGCTTAGACAGTGTTTTAAGGGACTGGACTACCTACGAGCAGTACTTC,CASSLDSVLRDWTTYEQYF
TRBV29-1,.,.,TRBJ2-5,TGCAGCGTTGAAACCCCTTTCGAGACCCAGTACTTC,CSVETPFETQYF
TRBV9,.,TRBD1,TRBJ1-5,TGTGCCAGCAGCGCCACAGGGGATCAGCCCCAGCATTTT,CASSATGDQPQHF
TRBV27,.,.,TRBJ2-7,TGTGCCAGCAGTTTAGTGGCAGGACCCGGCGAGCAGTACTTC,CASSLVAGPGEQYF
TRBV7-2,.,.,TRBJ2-1,TGTGCCAGCAAAGCGGGCTCCTACAATGAGCAGTTCTTC,CASKAGSYNEQFF
TRBV10-2,.,TRBD2,TRBJ2-1,TGCGCCAGCAGTGAACCCGGACTAGCGGGAGGGCCCGATGAGCAGTTCTTC,CASSEPGLAGGPDEQFF
TRBV28,.,.,TRBJ2-3,TGTGCCAGCAGTTCGGCGGGGTCAGATACGCAGTATTTT,CASSSAGSDTQYF
TRBV28,.,TRBD1,TRBJ1-1,TGTGCCAGCAGTTTTAATCCAGGGGGTATTAACACTGAAGCTTTCTTT,CASSFNPGGINTEAFF
TRBV19,.,.,TRBJ1-5,TGTGCCAGTAGTATTGAAGACACCCGCAATCAGCCCCAGCATTTT,CASSIEDTRNQPQHF
TRBV7-8,.,.,TRBJ2-1,TGTGCCAGCAGCTTCACAGGGTCCCTCTCCTACAATGAGCAGTTCTTC,CASSFTGSLSYNEQFF
TRBV9,.,TRBD1,TRBJ2-7,TGTGCCAGCAGCGTAGGGACAGGGGGCCGCGTTCCCACATGGGCCGAGCAGTACTTC,CASSVGTGGRVPTWAEQYF
TRBV5-5,.,.,TRBJ1-1,TGTGCCAGCAGCTTGTGGTCAGCCCGTGAAGCTTTCTTT,CASSLWSAREAFF
TRBV10-3,.,TRBD2,TRBJ2-7,TGTGCCATCAGTGACGTCGCGGGAGGGCCCTACGAGCAGTACTTC,CAISDVAGGPYEQYF
TRBV13,.,.,TRBJ2-2,TGTGCCAGCAGTCCCCCGGAACTTCAGGCTGGGGAGCTGTTTTTT,CASSPPELQAGELFF
TRBV29-1,.,TRBD2,TRBJ2-1,TGCAGCGTTGAGGGACTAGCGGGAGTGTTTCGCTCCTACAATGAGCAGTTCTTC,CSVEGLAGVFRSYNEQFF
TRBV19,.,.,TRBJ2-1,TGTGCCAGCCAGGGGAATGAGCAGTTCTTC,CASQGNEQFF
TRBV19,.,.,TRBJ2-7,TGTGCCAGTAGCGTTCCGGGACAACCCTACGAGCAGTACTTC,CASSVPGQPYEQYF
TRBV10-2,.,.,TRBJ2-2,TGCGCCGAGGCCTCTATTCCCGCAAACACCGGGGAGCTGTTTTTT,CAEASIPANTGELFF
TRBV27,once,TRBD1,TRBJ2-1,TGTGCCAGCAGTTCTACAGGGGGTGAGGTCTACAATGAGCAGTTCTTC,CASSSTGGEVYNEQFF
TRBV15,.,TRBD1,TRBJ2-7,TGTGCCACCAGCAGAGATCCGGACAGGGACCCTAGGAGCTCCTACGAGCAGTACTTC,CATSRDPDRDPRSSYEQYF
TRBV5-1,.,.,TRBJ2-7,TGCGCCAGCAGTCCCCCGCTACAGCGCTACGAGCAGTACTTC,CASSPPLQRYEQYF
TRBV9,.,TRBD2,TRBJ2-7,TGTGCCAGTATCAGGCCGGGACTAAGGAGAGGAGAGTACTTC,CASIRPGLRRGEYF
TRBV10-3,.,.,TRBJ1-3,TGTGCCATCAGTGAGTCGCCAGACGGAAACACCATATATTTT,CAISESPDGNTIYF
TRBV4-2,.,.,TRBJ2-3,TGTGCCAGCAGCCAAGGGTGGACGGAAGACACAGATACGCAGTATTTT,CASSQGWTEDTDTQYF
TRBV2,.,.,TRBJ1-5,TGTGCCAGCAGTGAAGGTCCGGGGTTTCAGCCCCAGCATTTT,CASSEGPGFQPQHF